Following are 20 T cell receptor beta chains from one sample sequenced in a study of a mutant IDH1 vaccine in newly diagnosed glioma. Time point indicated: week 47, end of study. Mutant IDH1 20-mer peptide, at 300 ug, made up each vaccine dose, with topical imiquimod. Profiling relied on immunoSEQ multiplex PCR, and the TCRdb table lists in-frame clones only, not all of them. Among over 10,000 clones listed, about 80% were seen once. Their specific antigens are unknown. Sequencing was performed on PBMCs, taken from a glioma patient whose treatment included an IDH1 peptide vaccine. Receptors originate from a middle-aged woman with glioma.

The genes are TRBV28 and TRBJ2-3; tentatively, D is TRBD1 or TRBD2 (5 bases each). The ends were cut back, 3 bases at V and 0 bases at J, with 10 bases in the middle. The CDR3 sequence is 15 residues long. CDR1 MDHEN and CDR2 SYDVKM come from the germline V gene. In DNA, the CDR3 is TGTGCCAGCAGTTTGGATGGGGGAAGCACAGATACGCAGTATTTT. It encodes CASSLDGGSTDTQYF. The whole variable domain, remainder taken from reference TRBV28 and TRBJ2-3, is DVKVTQSSRYLVKRTGEKVFLECVQDMDHENMFWYRQDPGLGLRLIYFSYDVKMKEKGDIPEGYSVSREKKERFSLILESASTNQTSMYLCASSLDGGSTDTQYFGPGTRLTVL.

V and J are TRBV7-2 and TRBJ2-7; D remains unclear. CDR1 SGHTA and CDR2 FQGNSA come from the germline V gene. The CDR3 spans 16 residues. Trimming left V 1 base short and J 2 bases short, with 15 bases between. The CDR3: CASSLESAQIPYEQYF. For the CDR3, the DNA is TGTGCCAGCAGCTTAGAATCGGCACAGATACCCTACGAGCAGTACTTC. The full variable domain, its missing parts supplied by reference TRBV7-2 and TRBJ2-7, is GAGVSQSPSNKVTEKGKDVELRCDPISGHTALYWYRQSLGQGLEFLIYFQGNSAPDKSGLPSDRFSAERTGGSVSTLTIQRTQQEDSAVYLCASSLESAQIPYEQYFGPGTRLTVT.

The genes are TRBV9 and TRBJ2-1, with TRBD2 matching 14 bases. The junction had 3 bases not matched to a gene; V was cut back by 0 bases and J by 13 bases. CDR3 length: 14 amino acids. Germline V gene sequence: CDR1 SGDLS, CDR2 YYNGEE. As DNA, the CDR3 is TGTGCCAGCAGCGTAGAGACTAGCGGGGGGGCCCAGTTCTTC. It is translated as CASSVETSGGAQFF.

This clone turned up a few times. The chain has TRBV11-3 and TRBJ1-1; D unclear. The CDR3 runs 16 residues. Trimming took 4 bases from V and 2 from J, leaving 17 bases between them. Germline lookup yields CDR1 SGHNT and CDR2 YENEEA. The CDR3: CASSSSHGQTNTEAFF. CDR3 coding DNA: TGTGCCAGCAGCTCCTCCCACGGGCAGACAAACACTGAAGCTTTCTTT.

The chain uses TRBV7-2 and TRBJ2-1; D might be TRBD1 or TRBD2, each matching 6 bases. This CDR3 is built from 16 residues. CDR1 SGHTA and CDR2 FQGNSA come from the germline V gene. With 6 bases removed from V and 6 bases from J, the gap between germline ends came to 21 bases. The CDR3 sequence: CASRAAGQGTFNEQFF. The DNA of the CDR3 is TGTGCCAGCAGAGCCGCGGGGCAGGGGACCTTCAATGAGCAGTTCTTC. The whole variable domain, filled in from reference TRBV7-2 and TRBJ2-1, reads GAGVSQSPSNKVTEKGKDVELRCDPISGHTALYWYRQSLGQGLEFLIYFQGNSAPDKSGLPSDRFSAERTGGSVSTLTIQRTQQEDSAVYLCASRAAGQGTFNEQFFGPGTRLTVL.

The chain uses TRBV19 and TRBJ2-3; either TRBD1 or TRBD2 may supply D (6 bases each). Looked up from germline, CDR1 is LNHDA and CDR2 is SQIVND (reference sequence). V dropped 6 bases and J dropped 1 base, with 23 bases sitting between them. This CDR3 has 18 amino acids. The CDR3 DNA sequence: TGTGCCAGTAGCCCGGATCGGGGGCCACACCCGGGCACAGATACGCAGTATTTT. This codes for CASSPDRGPHPGTDTQYF.

V gene TRBV15 combines with J gene TRBJ1-3; D perhaps matches TRBD1 (6 bases). Trimming shortened V by 1 base and J by 6 bases, and 7 bases separated the two germline ends. CDR3 size: 13 residues. Germline V gives CDR1 LNHNV, CDR2 YYDKDF (reference sequence). CDR3 sequence reads: CATSRAGENTIYF. The CDR3 DNA reads TGTGCCACCAGCAGAGCAGGGGAAAACACCATATATTTT.

This clone was observed a handful of times. The chain combines TRBV7-2 with TRBJ2-1; D ambiguous. Germline V gene lookup returns CDR1 SGHTA and CDR2 FQGNSA. The CDR3 runs 13 residues. V was trimmed by 4 bases and J by 8 bases, leaving 12 bases between them. CDR3 in DNA: TGTGCCAGCAGCTCCCAACCGACTTATGAGCAGTTCTTC. It yields the protein CASSSQPTYEQFF.

The V and J genes are TRBV27 and TRBJ2-4, with 7 positions matching TRBD2. CDR3 length: 17 residues. The ends lost 3 bases at V and 2 bases at J; junction bases unmatched: 10. Per the germline V gene, CDR1 is MNHEY and CDR2 is SMNVEV (reference sequence). The CDR3: CASSFSGGSRSKNIQYF. For the CDR3, the DNA is TGTGCCAGCAGTTTTTCGGGGGGAAGTAGGTCCAAAAACATTCAGTACTTC.

The chain uses TRBV12-5 and TRBJ2-1; TRBD2 aligns across 15 bases. The junction had 4 bases not matched to a gene; V was cut back by 5 bases and J by 2 bases. The CDR3 extends over 17 amino acids. Germline assignment: CDR1 LGHNT and CDR2 FRNRAP. The CDR3 coding sequence is TGTGCTAGTGGTCCAGGACTAGCGGGGGGGACCTACAATGAGCAGTTCTTC. The encoded protein is CASGPGLAGGTYNEQFF.

V gene TRBV14 combines with J gene TRBJ2-1; D unresolved. Trimming shortened V by 0 bases and J by 5 bases, and 14 bases separated the two germline ends. The CDR3 extends over 16 amino acids. Germline CDR1 reads SGHDN; CDR2 reads FVKESK. DNA of the CDR3: TGTGCCAGCAGCCAAGATCGGTCTGGTGGGGACAATGAGCAGTTCTTC. Its translation: CASSQDRSGGDNEQFF.

A few counts support this clone. The chain uses TRBV19 and TRBJ2-2, with 8 bases matching TRBD2. The CDR3 spans 15 residues. From germline, CDR1 is LNHDA and CDR2 SQIVND (reference sequence). V trimming: 10 bases; J trimming: 5 bases; junction bases outside the gene matches: 12. Here the CDR3 DNA reads TGTGCCACCCAGGGCGGGGGGTGGAGTACCGGGGAGCTGTTTTTT. It translates to CATQGGGWSTGELFF.

This clone showed up just once. The chain combines TRBV18 with TRBJ1-2; tentative D call: TRBD1 (5 bases). This CDR3 has 13 residues. V lost 6 bases to trimming and J lost 6 bases, with 14 bases between them. Germline loops: CDR1 KGHSH, CDR2 LQKENI. The CDR3 DNA is TGTGCCAGCTCGCCAAACCCCAGGGATGGCTACACCTTC. It yields the protein CASSPNPRDGYTF.

The chain is built from TRBV19 and TRBJ2-7; no clear D. The CDR3 has 14 amino acids. CDR1 and CDR2 from the germline V gene are LNHDA and SQIVND (reference sequence). V was cut by 10 bases and J by 0 bases, with 16 bases left in between. The CDR3 DNA reads TGTGCCACCAACCGGGCCGGAGACTCCTACGAGCAGTACTTC. It codes for CATNRAGDSYEQYF.

The V gene is TRBV6-6, the J gene TRBJ1-5, with D unclear. The germline gives CDR1 MNHNY, CDR2 SVGAGI (reference sequence). The CDR3 is made up of 13 amino acids. The ends were cut back, 6 bases at V and 4 bases at J, with 10 bases in the middle. Written as DNA, the CDR3 is TGTGCCAGCAGGCCTAACAGAAATCAGCCCCAGCATTTT. It specifies CASRPNRNQPQHF.

This rearrangement joins TRBV2 to TRBJ2-1; TRBD1 agrees at 8 bases. Looked up from germline, CDR1 is SNHLY and CDR2 is FYNNEI. The CDR3 extends over 14 amino acids. Trimming took 9 bases from V and 3 from J; bases not matched to a gene: 7. The DNA of the CDR3 is TGTGCCAGTTCGGAAACAGGGGGCTACAATGAGCAGTTCTTC. Amino acids: CASSETGGYNEQFF.

The J gene is TRBJ2-2, the V gene TRBV4-3; TRBD2 matches 8 bases. The CDR3 is made up of 19 amino acids. V shed 3 bases, J shed 4 bases, and the junction held 16 bases outside the gene matches. From germline, CDR1 is LGHNA and CDR2 YSLEER. CDR3: CASSHHHGGGRGATGELFF. Written as DNA, the CDR3 is TGCGCCAGCAGCCACCACCACGGGGGGGGGCGGGGGGCCACCGGGGAGCTGTTTTTT.

This chain uses TRBV6-1 with TRBJ1-1; TRBD1 agrees at 7 bases. J lost 6 bases, V lost 2 bases, and 15 bases had no gene match. This CDR3 contains 17 residues. Germline V gives CDR1 MNHNS, CDR2 SASEGT. In DNA form, the CDR3 reads TGTGCCAGCAGTGAATTTAGCCAGGGGGTCTCACGATCTGAAGCTTTCTTT. It codes for CASSEFSQGVSRSEAFF.

The rearrangement uses TRBV6-5 and TRBJ1-3; D gene unclear. V was pared by 0 bases and J by 2 bases, with 5 bases between. Germline V CDR1 and CDR2: MNHEY, SVGAGI. This CDR3 has 14 residues. In DNA, the CDR3 is TGTGCCAGCAGTTACTCCGGGACTGGAAACACCATATATTTT. Amino acids: CASSYSGTGNTIYF.

This clone has a handful of counts. The rearrangement joins TRBV14 to TRBJ2-2; a weak D match, TRBD2 (6 bases). The V end was cut by 4 bases, the J end by 4 bases, with 13 bases between. Germline V gives CDR1 SGHDN, CDR2 FVKESK. The CDR3 consists of 15 residues. The CDR3 is CASSLGYGSTGELFF. The CDR3 DNA reads TGTGCCAGCAGCCTAGGGTACGGGAGCACCGGGGAGCTGTTTTTT.